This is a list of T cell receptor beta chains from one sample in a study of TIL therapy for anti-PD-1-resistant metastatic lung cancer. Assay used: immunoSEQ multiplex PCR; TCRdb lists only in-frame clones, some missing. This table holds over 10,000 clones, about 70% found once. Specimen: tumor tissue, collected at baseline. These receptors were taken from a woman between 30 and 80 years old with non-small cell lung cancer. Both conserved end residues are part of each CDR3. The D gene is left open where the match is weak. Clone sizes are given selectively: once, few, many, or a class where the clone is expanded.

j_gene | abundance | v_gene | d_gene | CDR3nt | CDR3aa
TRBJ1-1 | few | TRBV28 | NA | TGTGCCAGCAGTACCACAGGGAACACTGAAGCTTTCTTT | CASSTTGNTEAFF
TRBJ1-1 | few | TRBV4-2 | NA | TGTGCCAGCAGCCAAGATACGGTCATGAACACTGAAGCTTTCTTT | CASSQDTVMNTEAFF
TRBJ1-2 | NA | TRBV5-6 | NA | TGTGCCAGCAGCTTGGAAGGGCGGGTAGCTAACTATGGCTACACCTTC | CASSLEGRVANYGYTF
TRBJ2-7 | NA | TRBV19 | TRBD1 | TGTGCCAGTAGTATCGGGACAGTTGGGACCTACGAGCAGTACTTC | CASSIGTVGTYEQYF
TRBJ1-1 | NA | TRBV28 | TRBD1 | TGTGCCAGCAGTTACCCAGGGGGTCTCGCCCCGAACACTGAAGCTTTCTTT | CASSYPGGLAPNTEAFF
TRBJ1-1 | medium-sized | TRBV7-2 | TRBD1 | TGTGCCAGCAGCGTTGTGACAGGGAGTGAAACTGAAGCTTTCTTT | CASSVVTGSETEAFF
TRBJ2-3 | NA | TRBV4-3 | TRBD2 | TGCGCCAGCAGCCAAGACGGGCGGGGGGCCCCAGATACGCAGTATTTT | CASSQDGRGAPDTQYF
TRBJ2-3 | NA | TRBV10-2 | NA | TGCGCCAGCAGTGCTCAGGGGGAGGGTACAGATACGCAGTATTTT | CASSAQGEGTDTQYF
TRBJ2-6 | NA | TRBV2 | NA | TGTGCCAGCAGGCGGGACCCCGGACTGGGTGGGGCCAACGTCCTGACTTTC | CASRRDPGLGGANVLTF
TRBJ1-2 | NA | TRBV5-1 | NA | TGCGCCAGCACCTTAGACACAGGTTCTAACTATGGCTACACCTTC | CASTLDTGSNYGYTF
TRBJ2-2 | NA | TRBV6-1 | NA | TGTGCCAGCAGGTCCGGGACGGCGAACACCGGGGAGCTGTTTTTT | CASRSGTANTGELFF
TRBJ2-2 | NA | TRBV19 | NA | TGTGCCAGTAGTATTAGTCGCCGGGGGCTGTTTTTT | CASSISRRGLFF
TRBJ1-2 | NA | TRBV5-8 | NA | TGTGCCAGCAGCCAGTCGGGGCGTAACTATGGCTACACCTTC | CASSQSGRNYGYTF
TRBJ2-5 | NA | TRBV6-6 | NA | TGTGCCAGCAGTTACTCGAAAAGCCAAGAGACCCAGTACTTC | CASSYSKSQETQYF
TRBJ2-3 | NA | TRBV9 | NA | TGTGCCAGCAGCGTAGGGGCATCTCCAGATACGCAGTATTTT | CASSVGASPDTQYF
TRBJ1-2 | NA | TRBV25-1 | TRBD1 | TGTGCCAGCAGTAAATCCGGGACAGGGAAAGATGGCTACACCTTC | CASSKSGTGKDGYTF
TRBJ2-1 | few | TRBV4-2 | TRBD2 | TGTGCCAGCAGCCAAGATTACCTAGCGGGGAATGAGCAGTTCTTC | CASSQDYLAGNEQFF
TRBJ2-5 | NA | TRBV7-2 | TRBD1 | TGTGCCAGCAGCCGAGACAGGGGGAGAGAGACCCAGTACTTC | CASSRDRGRETQYF
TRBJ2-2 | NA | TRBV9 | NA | TGTGCCAGCAGCGTAGGAGGAGGTCTCACCGGGGAGCTGTTTTTT | CASSVGGGLTGELFF
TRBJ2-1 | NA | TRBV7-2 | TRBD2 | TGTGCCAGCAGCTTAACTAGCGGGGGGGTGAACTACAATGAGCAGTTCTTC | CASSLTSGGVNYNEQFF
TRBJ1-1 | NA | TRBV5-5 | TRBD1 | TGTGCCAGCACCAGAGACAGGGGGGTGACTGAAGCTTTCTTT | CASTRDRGVTEAFF
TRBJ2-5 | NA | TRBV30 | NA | TGTGCCTGGGGTCTCCTGGCGGAAGAGACCCAGTACTTC | CAWGLLAEETQYF
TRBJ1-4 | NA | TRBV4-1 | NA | TGCGCCAGCAGCCAAGGGGCCAGGGAAGAAAAACTGTTTTTT | CASSQGAREEKLFF
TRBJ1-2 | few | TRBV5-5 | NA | TGTGCCAGCAGCTTTGAGGGGGAAGGCGGCTACACCTTC | CASSFEGEGGYTF
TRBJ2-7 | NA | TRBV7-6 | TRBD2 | TGTGCCAGCAGCGCAGAGGCTAGCGGCTCCTACGAGCAGTACTTC | CASSAEASGSYEQYF
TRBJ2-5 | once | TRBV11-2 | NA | TGTGCCAGCACTAGGACGGAGGGCCAAGAGACCCAGTACTTC | CASTRTEGQETQYF
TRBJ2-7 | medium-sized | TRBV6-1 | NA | TGTGCCAGCAGTGCCCGGATCTACGAGCAGTACTTC | CASSARIYEQYF
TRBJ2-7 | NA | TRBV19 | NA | TGTGCCAGTAGTATTTCTATCGGGAGCGGGTATGAGCAGTACTTC | CASSISIGSGYEQYF
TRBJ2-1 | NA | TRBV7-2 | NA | TGTGCCAGCAGACACTTTAGCGTATACAATGAGCAGTTCTTC | CASRHFSVYNEQFF
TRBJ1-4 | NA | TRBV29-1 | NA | TGCAGCGTTGTCGGGCTGGCTAATGAAAAACTGTTTTTT | CSVVGLANEKLFF
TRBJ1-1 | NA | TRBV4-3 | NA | TGCGCCAGCAGCCAAGATTTCTCGGACGGCACGAACACTGAAGCTTTCTTT | CASSQDFSDGTNTEAFF
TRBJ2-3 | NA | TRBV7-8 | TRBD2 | TGTGCCAGCAGCTCGTGGACTAGCGGGAGCACAGATACGCAGTATTTT | CASSSWTSGSTDTQYF
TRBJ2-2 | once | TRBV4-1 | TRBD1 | TGCGCCAGCAGCCAAAGAGGGGGCCCCGGGTCCTCGAACACCGGGGAGCTGTTTTTT | CASSQRGGPGSSNTGELFF
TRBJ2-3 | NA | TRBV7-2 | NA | TGTGCCAGCAGCTTAACCCCCCCAGATACGCAGTATTTT | CASSLTPPDTQYF
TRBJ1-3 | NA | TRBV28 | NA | TGTGCCAGCAGTTTATTTGAGGGGTCAGCCTCTGGAAACACCATATATTTT | CASSLFEGSASGNTIYF
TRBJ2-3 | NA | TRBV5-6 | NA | TGTGCCAGCAGCTCGGTTTTTACGCAGTATTTT | CASSSVFTQYF
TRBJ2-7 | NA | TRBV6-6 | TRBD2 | TGTGCCAGCAGTTACTCTAGCGGGAGCTCCTACGAGCAGTACTTC | CASSYSSGSSYEQYF
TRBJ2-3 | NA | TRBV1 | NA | TGCACCAGCAGCCAATGGGTAGCGGGTCCAGCCTACCCGGATACGCAGTATTTT | CTSSQWVAGPAYPDTQYF
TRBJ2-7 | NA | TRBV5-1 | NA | TGCGCCAGCAGCTTGAACAATCCCTACGAGCAGTACTTC | CASSLNNPYEQYF